The present T cell receptor beta chain was sequenced within a study of cytomegalovirus exposure and HLA in healthy donors. Use of 60 Vbeta and 13 Jbeta primers characterized the PCR. Assay used: immunoSEQ multiplex PCR; TCRdb lists only in-frame clones, some missing. There are 110,000 to 150,000 clones in the sample; 80% to 85% occur only once, and 3.4% lies in the top ten. The sample holds one count of this clone. The CDR3 has 14 residues. The V gene end was trimmed by 3 bases and the J gene end by 5 bases; junction bases not matched to a gene: 7. Germline CDR1 LNHDA, CDR2 SQIVND (reference sequence).

This sequence was found in a male donor in good health and CMV-seronegative. Sequenced input: PBMCs. This chain links TRBV19 with TRBJ2-7; 7 nucleotides align to TRBD1. This CDR3 reads CASSILAQGDEQYF. In DNA form, the CDR3 reads TGTGCCAGTAGTATTTTGGCGCAGGGGGACGAGCAGTACTTC. Supplemented by reference TRBV19 and TRBJ2-7, the full variable domain reads DGGITQSPKYLFRKEGQNVTLSCEQNLNHDAMYWYRQDPGQGLRLIYYSQIVNDFQKGDIAEGYSVSREKKESFPLTVTSAQKNPTAFYLCASSILAQGDEQYFGPGTRLTVT.